This T cell receptor (beta chain) was identified during a study of blood T cells in healthy people across ages. The authors ran a second PCR of about 7 to 11 cycles using a sample-barcoded 5' primer and a J-beta primer mix. TCRdb re-derived calls from the 5' RACE reads in MiXCR, one entry per CDR3 protein. This table has 600,000 to 1,000,000 distinct CDR3 sequences, 55% to 75% appearing once. Study-wide points: Estimated diversity across one million T cells was deemed an underestimate.

Notes on this clonotype: Antigen: not known.

The CDR3 spans 15 residues. V was cut by 0 bases and J by 0 bases, with 8 bases left in between. Germline CDR1 and CDR2: LGHNA and YSLEER. Sequencing was done on a sample of blood. The chain is built from TRBV4-3 and TRBJ1-2; D call uncertain. The source is a man aged 30 to 39 in good health. Here the CDR3 DNA reads TGCGCCAGCAGCCAAGAGGGTCCTGCTAACTATGGCTACACCTTC. It specifies CASSQEGPANYGYTF.